This record looks at one TCR beta chain sequence and its context. Its antigen is currently unknown. This sample is part of a study of T cells after yellow fever vaccination. 5'RACE template switching generated TCR cDNA, adding a universal primer site and UMIs. From the 5' RACE reads, TCRdb called clonotypes with MiXCR, one entry per CDR3 protein. The table includes roughly 500,000 distinct CDR3 sequences, about a fifth detected once. Looked up from germline, CDR1 is MNHEY and CDR2 is SMNVEV (reference sequence). The CDR3 runs 14 residues. V shed 6 bases and J 2 bases; nucleotides not matched to a gene: 7. Regarding the study as a whole: Post-booster reappearance was seen for most primary-vaccination clones (about 96% CD4, about 90% CD8). Secondary responses were weaker yet peaked faster, day 5 versus 15.

This receptor was obtained from a man aged 25 to 40 who received the YFV17D yellow fever vaccine. Sample: PBMCs, taken 15 days after the yellow fever booster vaccination. The V gene is TRBV27, the J gene TRBJ2-7; TRBD2 agrees at 7 bases. CDR3 bases: TGTGCCAGCAGGCCTAGAGGGAGGGCCTACGAGCAGTACTTC. Protein sequence: CASRPRGRAYEQYF.